This TCR beta chain was sequenced during a study of T cell clusters in autoimmune cytopenias. General study findings and limits: TRB repertoire shifts in secondary cytopenia and chronic lymphocytic leukemia mostly reflected lymphoma, not autoimmunity.

A word on this clonotype: Antigen: not known.

TRB rearrangements were amplified by touch-down multiplex PCR with mixed TRB-A/B primers. Reanalyzing the multiplex PCR reads, TCRdb keeps one entry per CDR3 protein, without DNA. The listing records roughly 5,500 distinct CDR3 sequences. This CDR3 contains 14 residues. Germline V lookup: CDR1 SGHTA, CDR2 FQGNSA. Each sample's input was roughly 250 ng genomic DNA, 38,000 or so genome equivalents. A further study also used this sample, focusing on T cell repertoires in aging, cancer and after chemotherapy. That source notes: Compared with age-matched healthy donors, untreated hematological or solid cancer patients showed higher blood TCR clonality.

This chain joins TRBV7-2 and TRBJ2-1; TCRdb gives TRBD1 as the D gene, but with no DNA this cannot be confirmed. The specimen sequenced was peripheral blood. This clonotype was sampled from a human donor in good health. This CDR3 is CASSSDRTTNEQFF.